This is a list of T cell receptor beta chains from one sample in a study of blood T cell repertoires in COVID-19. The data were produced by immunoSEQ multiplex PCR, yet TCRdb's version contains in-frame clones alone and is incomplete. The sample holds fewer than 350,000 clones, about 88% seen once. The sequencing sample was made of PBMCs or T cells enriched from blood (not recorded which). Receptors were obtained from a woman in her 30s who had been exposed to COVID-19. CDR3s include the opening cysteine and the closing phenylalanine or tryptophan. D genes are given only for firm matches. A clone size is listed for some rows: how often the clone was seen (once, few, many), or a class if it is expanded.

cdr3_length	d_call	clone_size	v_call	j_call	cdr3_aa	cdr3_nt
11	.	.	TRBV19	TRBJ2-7	CATKSGYEQYF	TGTGCCACTAAAAGCGGGTACGAGCAGTACTTC
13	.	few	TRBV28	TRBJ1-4	CASSLTAGEKLFF	TGTGCCAGCAGTCTAACAGCTGGCGAAAAACTGTTTTTT
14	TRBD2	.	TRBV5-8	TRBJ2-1	CAGAGRELYNEQFF	TGTGCCGGGGCGGGGCGGGAGCTCTACAATGAGCAGTTCTTC
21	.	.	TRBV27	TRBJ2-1	CASSFGAVGPVDSPSYNEQFF	TGTGCCAGCAGTTTTGGGGCCGTGGGGCCCGTGGACAGTCCCTCCTACAATGAGCAGTTCTTC
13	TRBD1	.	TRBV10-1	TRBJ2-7	CASSRDRGYEQYF	TGCGCCAGCAGCCGGGACAGGGGTTACGAGCAGTACTTC
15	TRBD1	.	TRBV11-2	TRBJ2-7	CASSPRTGGTYEQYF	TGTGCCAGCAGCCCACGGACAGGGGGAACCTACGAGCAGTACTTC
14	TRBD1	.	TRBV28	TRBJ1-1	CASSLSDRSTEAFF	TGTGCCAGCAGTTTGTCGGACAGGAGCACTGAAGCTTTCTTT
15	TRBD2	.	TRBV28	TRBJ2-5	CASTRAGVIQETQYF	TGTGCCAGCACCAGAGCGGGAGTCATCCAAGAGACCCAGTACTTC
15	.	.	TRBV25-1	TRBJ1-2	CASSVDSRKPYGYTF	TGTGCCAGCAGTGTGGACAGCCGCAAACCCTATGGCTACACCTTC
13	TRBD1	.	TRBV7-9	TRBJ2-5	CASSFGTAETQYF	TGTGCCAGCAGCTTTGGGACAGCAGAGACCCAGTACTTC
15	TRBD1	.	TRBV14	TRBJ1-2	CASSQGRGTGPGYTF	TGTGCCAGCAGCCAAGGTCGTGGGACAGGCCCTGGCTACACCTTC
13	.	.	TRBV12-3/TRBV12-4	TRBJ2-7	CASSFSTPYEQYF	TGTGCCAGCAGTTTCTCCACACCCTACGAGCAGTACTTC
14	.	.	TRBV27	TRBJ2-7	CASRALDRTYEQYF	TGTGCCAGCAGGGCCCTAGACAGAACATACGAGCAGTACTTC
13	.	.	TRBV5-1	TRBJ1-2	CASSPDSRYGYTF	TGCGCCAGCAGCCCGGACAGCCGCTATGGCTACACCTTC
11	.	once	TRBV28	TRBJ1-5	CASSLTWPQHF	TGTGCCAGCAGTCTTACATGGCCCCAGCATTTT
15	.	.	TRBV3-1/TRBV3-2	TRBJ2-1	CASSHREVPYNEQFF	TGTGCCAGCAGCCACCGGGAAGTACCGTACAATGAGCAGTTCTTC
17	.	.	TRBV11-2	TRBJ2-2	CASSLPPGPRGSGELFF	TGTGCCAGCAGCTTACCCCCGGGACCCCGGGGGTCCGGGGAGCTGTTTTTT
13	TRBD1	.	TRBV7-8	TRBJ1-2	CASSSGQGYGYTF	TGTGCCAGCAGCTCCGGACAGGGCTATGGCTACACCTTC
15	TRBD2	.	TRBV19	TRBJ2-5	CASSMEASGSETQYF	TGTGCCAGTAGTATGGAGGCTAGCGGGAGTGAGACCCAGTACTTC
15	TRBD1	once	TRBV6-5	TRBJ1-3	CASTPDRVAGNTIYF	TGTGCCAGCACCCCGGACAGGGTGGCCGGAAACACCATATATTTT
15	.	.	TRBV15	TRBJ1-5	CATSSPGRGNQPQHF	TGTGCCACCAGCTCTCCCGGGCGGGGTAATCAGCCCCAGCATTTT
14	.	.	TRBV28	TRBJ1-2	CASSLTREGNGYTF	TGTGCCAGCAGTTTAACCAGGGAAGGGAATGGCTACACCTTC
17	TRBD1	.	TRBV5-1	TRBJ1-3	CASSLPGQGASGNTIYF	TGCGCCAGCAGCTTACCGGGACAGGGGGCCTCTGGAAACACCATATATTTT
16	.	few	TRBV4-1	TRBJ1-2	CASSQDLHGANYGYTF	TGCGCCAGCAGCCAAGATCTTCACGGAGCTAACTATGGCTACACCTTC
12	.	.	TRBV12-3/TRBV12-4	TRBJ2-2	CASSFFAGELFF	TGTGCCAGCAGTTTTTTCGCCGGGGAGCTGTTTTTT
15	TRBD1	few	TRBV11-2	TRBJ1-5	CASSRDSLGNQPQHF	TGTGCCAGCAGCCGGGACAGCCTAGGCAATCAGCCCCAGCATTTT
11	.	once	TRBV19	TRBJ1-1	CASSMRSEAFF	TGTGCCAGTAGTATGCGGTCTGAAGCTTTCTTT
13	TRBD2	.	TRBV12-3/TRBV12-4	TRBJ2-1	CASSFGTSPEQFF	TGTGCCAGCAGTTTCGGGACTAGCCCTGAGCAGTTCTTC
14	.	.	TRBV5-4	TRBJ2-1	CASSSNSGYNEQFF	TGTGCCAGCAGCTCGAACAGTGGTTACAATGAGCAGTTCTTC
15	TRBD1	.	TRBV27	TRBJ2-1	CASSSGTGAVDEQFF	TGTGCCAGCAGCTCCGGGACAGGGGCAGTCGATGAGCAGTTCTTC
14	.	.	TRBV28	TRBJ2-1	CASSLLSSYNEQFF	TGTGCCAGCAGTTTGCTAAGCTCCTACAATGAGCAGTTCTTC
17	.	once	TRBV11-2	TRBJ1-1	CASSPTGDRGGRTEAFF	TGTGCCAGCAGCCCGACGGGGGACCGCGGGGGTCGGACTGAAGCTTTCTTT
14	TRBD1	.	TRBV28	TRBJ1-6	CASRVRGDNSPLHF	TGTGCCAGCAGGGTCAGGGGGGATAATTCACCCCTCCACTTT
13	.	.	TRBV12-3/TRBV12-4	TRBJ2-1	CASSLRGDSEQFF	TGTGCCAGCAGTTTAAGGGGGGACAGTGAGCAGTTCTTC
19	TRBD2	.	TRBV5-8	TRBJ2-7	CASSLSQERTSGDYYEQYF	TGTGCCAGCAGCTTGTCCCAGGAGAGGACTAGCGGGGATTACTACGAGCAGTACTTC
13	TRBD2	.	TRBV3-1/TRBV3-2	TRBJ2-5	CASSQGRGETQYF	TGTGCCAGCAGCCAGGGGAGGGGAGAGACCCAGTACTTC
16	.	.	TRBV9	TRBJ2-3	CASSVGDYSFTDTQYF	TGTGCCAGCAGCGTAGGTGATTACAGTTTCACAGATACGCAGTATTTT
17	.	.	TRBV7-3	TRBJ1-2	CASSPSAGSTLDYGYTF	TGTGCCAGCAGCCCCTCGGCGGGGTCAACCCTAGACTATGGCTACACCTTC
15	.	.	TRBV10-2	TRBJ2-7	CATKEGSSLPYEQYF	TGCGCCACCAAGGAGGGTTCATCCCTCCCCTACGAGCAGTACTTC
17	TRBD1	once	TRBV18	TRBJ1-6	CASSLRDRPKYNSPLHF	TGTGCCAGCTCACTACGGGACAGACCCAAATATAATTCACCCCTCCACTTT
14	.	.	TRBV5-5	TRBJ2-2	CASSPYRDTGELFF	TGTGCCAGCAGCCCATACAGGGACACCGGGGAGCTGTTTTTT
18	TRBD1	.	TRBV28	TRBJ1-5	CASSLLRDRGPSNQPQHF	TGTGCCAGCAGTTTACTCCGGGACAGGGGGCCGAGCAATCAGCCCCAGCATTTT
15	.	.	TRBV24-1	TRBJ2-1	CATSEIGKGYNEQFF	TGTGCCACCAGTGAGATCGGGAAGGGTTACAATGAGCAGTTCTTC
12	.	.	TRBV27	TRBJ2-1	CASSSRYNEQFF	TGTGCCAGCTCGAGCAGGTACAATGAGCAGTTCTTC
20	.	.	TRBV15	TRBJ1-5	CATSRDLGVSAAPRNQPQHF	TGTGCCACCAGCAGAGATCTCGGGGTCTCTGCTGCACCTCGCAATCAGCCCCAGCATTTT
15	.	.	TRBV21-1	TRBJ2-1	CASRERGESYNEQFF	TGTGCCAGCCGGGAGCGGGGAGAGTCCTACAATGAGCAGTTCTTC
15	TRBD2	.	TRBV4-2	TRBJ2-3	CASSQAAGGTDTQYF	TGTGCCAGCAGCCAAGCGGCGGGAGGCACAGATACGCAGTATTTT
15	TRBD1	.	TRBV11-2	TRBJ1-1	CASSLVRDRDTEAFF	TGTGCCAGCAGCTTAGTTCGGGACAGGGACACTGAAGCTTTCTTT
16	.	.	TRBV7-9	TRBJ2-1	CASSSLTGISAMEQFF	TGTGCCAGCAGCTCCTTAACAGGGATAAGCGCAATGGAGCAGTTCTTC
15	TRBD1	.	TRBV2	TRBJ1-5	CASNRGQGDNQPQHF	TGTGCCAGCAACAGGGGACAGGGAGATAATCAGCCCCAGCATTTT
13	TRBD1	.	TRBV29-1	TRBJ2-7	CSVAGTGLGEQYF	TGCAGCGTAGCCGGGACAGGGCTTGGGGAGCAGTACTTC
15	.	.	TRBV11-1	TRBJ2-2	CASSSFGEYTGELFF	TGTGCCAGCAGCTCCTTTGGGGAGTACACCGGGGAGCTGTTTTTT
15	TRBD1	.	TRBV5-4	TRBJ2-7	CASSIGTDFPYEQYF	TGTGCCAGCAGCATTGGGACAGACTTTCCCTACGAGCAGTACTTC
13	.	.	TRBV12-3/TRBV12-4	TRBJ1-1	CASSSTLNTEAFF	TGTGCCAGCAGTTCAACACTGAACACTGAAGCTTTCTTT